This T cell receptor (beta chain) was captured in a study of cytomegalovirus exposure and HLA in healthy donors. PCR was performed using 60 Vbeta and 13 Jbeta primers. Some clones are missing from TCRdb's copy, which holds only in-frame ones; the method was immunoSEQ multiplex PCR. The sample lists around 190,000 clones, about four fifths occurring once. V was pared by 0 bases and J by 5 bases, with 8 bases of the junction left unmatched. Germline V gene data show CDR1 as KGHSH and CDR2 as LQKENI. This CDR3 comprises 17 residues. This clone was detected a few times. The sequenced material came from PBMCs. The clonotype originates from a woman aged 45-65 years in good health and CMV-seronegative. The V and J genes are TRBV18 and TRBJ2-3; 10 nucleotides agree with TRBD1. The CDR3 coding sequence is TGTGCCAGCTCACCACCGCATCGAGACAGGGGGCGAGATACGCAGTATTTT. As protein: CASSPPHRDRGRDTQYF.